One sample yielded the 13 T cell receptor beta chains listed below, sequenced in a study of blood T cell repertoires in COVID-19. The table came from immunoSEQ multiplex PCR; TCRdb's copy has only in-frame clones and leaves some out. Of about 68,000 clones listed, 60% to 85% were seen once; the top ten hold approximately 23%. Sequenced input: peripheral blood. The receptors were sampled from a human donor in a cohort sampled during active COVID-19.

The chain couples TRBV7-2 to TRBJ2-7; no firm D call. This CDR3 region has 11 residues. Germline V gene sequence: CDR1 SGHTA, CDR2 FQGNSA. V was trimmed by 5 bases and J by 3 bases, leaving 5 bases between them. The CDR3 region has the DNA TGTGCCAGCAGCGCTAGCTACGAGCAGTACTTC. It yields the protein CASSASYEQYF.

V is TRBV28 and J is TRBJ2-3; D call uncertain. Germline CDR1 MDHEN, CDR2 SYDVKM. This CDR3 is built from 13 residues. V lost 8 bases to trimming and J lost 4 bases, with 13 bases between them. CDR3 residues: CASVRRIADTQYF. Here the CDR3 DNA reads TGTGCCAGCGTGAGGCGGATTGCAGATACGCAGTATTTT.

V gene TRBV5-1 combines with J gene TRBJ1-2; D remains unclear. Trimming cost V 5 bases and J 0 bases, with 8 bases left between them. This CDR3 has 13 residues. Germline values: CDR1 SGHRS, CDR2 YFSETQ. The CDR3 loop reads CASREETNYGYTF. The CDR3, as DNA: TGCGCCAGCAGAGAGGAGACTAACTATGGCTACACCTTC.

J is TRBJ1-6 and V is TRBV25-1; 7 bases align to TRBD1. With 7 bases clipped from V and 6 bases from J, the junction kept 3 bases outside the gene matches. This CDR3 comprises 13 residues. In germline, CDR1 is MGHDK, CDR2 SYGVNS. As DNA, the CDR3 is TGTGCCAGCACTGACAGGGTTAATTCACCCCTCCACTTT. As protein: CASTDRVNSPLHF.

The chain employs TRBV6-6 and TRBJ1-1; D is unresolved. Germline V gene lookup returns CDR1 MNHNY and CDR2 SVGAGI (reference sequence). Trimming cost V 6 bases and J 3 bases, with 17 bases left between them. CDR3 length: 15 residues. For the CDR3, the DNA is TGTGCCAGCAGACGGGAGCAGGAGGATCACACTGAAGCTTTCTTT. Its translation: CASRREQEDHTEAFF.

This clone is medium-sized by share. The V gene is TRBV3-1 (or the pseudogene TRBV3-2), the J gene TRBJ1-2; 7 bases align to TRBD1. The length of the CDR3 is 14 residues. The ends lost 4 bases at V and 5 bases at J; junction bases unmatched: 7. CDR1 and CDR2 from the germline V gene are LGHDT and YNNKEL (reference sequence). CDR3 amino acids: CASSPRQGSYGYTF. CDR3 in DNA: TGTGCCAGCAGCCCCAGACAGGGTTCATATGGCTACACCTTC.

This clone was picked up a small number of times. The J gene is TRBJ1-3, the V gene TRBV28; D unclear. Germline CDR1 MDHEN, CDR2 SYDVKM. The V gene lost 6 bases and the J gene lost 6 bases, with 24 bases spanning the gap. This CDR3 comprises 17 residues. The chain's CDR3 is CASSKPRVPGLVNTIYF. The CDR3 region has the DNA TGTGCCAGCAGCAAACCGAGGGTCCCGGGTCTTGTAAACACCATATATTTT.

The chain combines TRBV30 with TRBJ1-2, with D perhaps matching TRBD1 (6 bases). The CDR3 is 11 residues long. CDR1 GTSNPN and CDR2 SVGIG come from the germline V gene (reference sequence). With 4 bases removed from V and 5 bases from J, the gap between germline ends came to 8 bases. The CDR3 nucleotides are TGTGCCTGGACAGGGGAGTATGGCTACACCTTC. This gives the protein CAWTGEYGYTF.

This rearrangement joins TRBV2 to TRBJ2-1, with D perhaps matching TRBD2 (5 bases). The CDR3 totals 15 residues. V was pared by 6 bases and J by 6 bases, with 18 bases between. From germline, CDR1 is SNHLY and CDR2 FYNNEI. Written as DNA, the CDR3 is TGTGCCAGCAGCCCCACCCTAACTAGAAGCAATGAGCAGTTCTTC. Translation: CASSPTLTRSNEQFF.

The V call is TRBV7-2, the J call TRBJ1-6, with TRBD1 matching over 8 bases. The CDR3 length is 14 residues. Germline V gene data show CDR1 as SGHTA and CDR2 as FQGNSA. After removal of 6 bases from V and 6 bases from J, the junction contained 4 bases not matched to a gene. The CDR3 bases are TGTGCCAGCAGGTGGACAGGGAGTAATTCACCCCTCCACTTT. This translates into CASRWTGSNSPLHF.

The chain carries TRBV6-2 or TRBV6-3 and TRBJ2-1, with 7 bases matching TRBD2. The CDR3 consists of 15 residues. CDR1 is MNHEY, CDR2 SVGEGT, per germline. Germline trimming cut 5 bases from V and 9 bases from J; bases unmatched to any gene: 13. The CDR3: CASSTIAGPTIEQFF. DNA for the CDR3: TGTGCCAGCAGTACCATAGCGGGCCCTACAATTGAGCAGTTCTTC.

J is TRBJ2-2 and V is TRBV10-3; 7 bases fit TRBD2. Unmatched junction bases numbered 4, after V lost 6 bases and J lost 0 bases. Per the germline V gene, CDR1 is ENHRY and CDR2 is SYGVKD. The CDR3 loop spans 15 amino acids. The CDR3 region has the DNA TGTGCCATCAGAATGAGCGGGGCGAACACCGGGGAGCTGTTTTTT. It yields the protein CAIRMSGANTGELFF.

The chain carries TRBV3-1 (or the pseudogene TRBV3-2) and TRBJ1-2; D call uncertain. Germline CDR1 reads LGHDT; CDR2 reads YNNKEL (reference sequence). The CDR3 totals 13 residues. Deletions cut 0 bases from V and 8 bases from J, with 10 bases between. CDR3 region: CASSQEPERGYTF. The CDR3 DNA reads TGTGCCAGCAGCCAAGAGCCAGAGCGGGGCTACACCTTC.